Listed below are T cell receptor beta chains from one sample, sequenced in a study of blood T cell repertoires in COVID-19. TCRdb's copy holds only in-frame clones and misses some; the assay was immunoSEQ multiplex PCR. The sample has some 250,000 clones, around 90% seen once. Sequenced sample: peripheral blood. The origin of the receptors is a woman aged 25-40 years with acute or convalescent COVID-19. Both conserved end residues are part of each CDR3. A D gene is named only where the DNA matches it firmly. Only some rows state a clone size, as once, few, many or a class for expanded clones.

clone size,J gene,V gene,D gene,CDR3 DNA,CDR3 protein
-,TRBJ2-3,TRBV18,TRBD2,TGTGCCAGCTCACCACAGGCGGGAGTGGTTGATACGCAGTATTTT,CASSPQAGVVDTQYF
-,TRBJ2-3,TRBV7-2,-,TGTGCCAGCACCCAACCAGGGGCAGATACGCAGTATTTT,CASTQPGADTQYF
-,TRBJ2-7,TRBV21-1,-,TGTGCCAGCAGCAGCCGGGAGCGGTACTACGAGCAGTACTTC,CASSSRERYYEQYF
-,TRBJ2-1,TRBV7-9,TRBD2,TGTGCCAGCAGCCGCCGGGCGGCGGGAGAGTACAATGAGCAGTTCTTC,CASSRRAAGEYNEQFF
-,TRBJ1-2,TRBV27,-,TGTGCCAGCAGCCGGACGACGGACGGGATTGATGGCTACACCTTC,CASSRTTDGIDGYTF
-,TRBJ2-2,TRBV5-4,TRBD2,TGTGCCAGCAGCTTGTTGGCGGGAGGGCCCACCGGGGAGCTGTTTTTT,CASSLLAGGPTGELFF
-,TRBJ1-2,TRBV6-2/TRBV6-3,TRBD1,TGTGCCAGCAGTAGAGGGACAGGGCGCTATGGCTACACCTTC,CASSRGTGRYGYTF
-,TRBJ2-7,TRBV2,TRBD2,TGTGCCAGCAGCCCGACTAGCGGAGTCCCCCGGTACTTC,CASSPTSGVPRYF
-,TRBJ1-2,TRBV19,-,TGTGCCAGTAGTATCGCGACAGGCGGCTACACCTTC,CASSIATGGYTF
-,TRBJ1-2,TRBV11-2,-,TGTGCCAGCAGCAACAGGTTGCCTAACTATGGCTACACCTTC,CASSNRLPNYGYTF
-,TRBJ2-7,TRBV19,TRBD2,TGTGCCAGTAGTAGCTTGGGGGGGTACGAGCAGTACTTC,CASSSLGGYEQYF
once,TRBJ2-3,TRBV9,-,TGTGCCAGCAGCCAGAACACCTTGATTCAGTATTTT,CASSQNTLIQYF
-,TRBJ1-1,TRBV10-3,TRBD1,TGTGCCATCAGTGAGAGGACAGGGGGAGGGACTGAAGCTTTCTTT,CAISERTGGGTEAFF
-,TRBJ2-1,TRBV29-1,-,TGCAGCGTGGCGGGGGACAAGAGCTCCTACAATGAGCAGTTCTTC,CSVAGDKSSYNEQFF
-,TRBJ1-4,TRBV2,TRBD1,TGTGCCAGCACGACCATCTGGACAGGGTCTAATGAAAAACTGTTTTTT,CASTTIWTGSNEKLFF
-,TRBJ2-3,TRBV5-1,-,TGCGCCAGCAGGAGGGACTTGGGCGCAGATACGCAGTATTTT,CASRRDLGADTQYF
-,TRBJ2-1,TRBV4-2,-,TGTGCCAGCAGCCAAGTGGCCCCTCTTCCCCGAAACAATGAGCAGTTCTTC,CASSQVAPLPRNNEQFF
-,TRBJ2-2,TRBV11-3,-,TGTGCCAGCAGCTTAGATCCCAGGACCGGGGAGCTGTTTTTT,CASSLDPRTGELFF
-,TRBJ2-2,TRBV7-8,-,TGTGCCAGCAGCTTAGCAGGCTGGGCCACCGGGGAGCTGTTTTTT,CASSLAGWATGELFF
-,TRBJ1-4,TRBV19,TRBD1,TGTGCCAGTAGTCTTGGGACAGGGTTTGAAAAACTGTTTTTT,CASSLGTGFEKLFF
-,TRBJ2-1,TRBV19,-,TGTGCCAGTAATAAGCGCCAGAGCTCCTACAATGAGCAGTTCTTC,CASNKRQSSYNEQFF
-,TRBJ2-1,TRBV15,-,TGTGCCACCAGCCCAGCAGGGGTTTACAATGAGCAGTTCTTC,CATSPAGVYNEQFF
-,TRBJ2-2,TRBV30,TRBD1,TGTGCCTATGACAGGGTCAACACCGGGGAGCTGTTTTTT,CAYDRVNTGELFF
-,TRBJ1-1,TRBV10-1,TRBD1,TGCGCCAGCAGTGAGACCGCTCACAGGGGCGCTGAAGCTTTCTTT,CASSETAHRGAEAFF
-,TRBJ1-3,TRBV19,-,TGTGCCAGTAGCTGGGGACAAGCCTCTGGAAACACCATATATTTT,CASSWGQASGNTIYF
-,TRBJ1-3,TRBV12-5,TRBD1,TGTGCTAGTGGTTTGAACCCCGGGACAGGGTCTGGAAACACCATATATTTT,CASGLNPGTGSGNTIYF
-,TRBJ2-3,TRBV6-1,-,TGTGCCAGCAGTATCGGGACAAACACAGATACGCAGTATTTT,CASSIGTNTDTQYF
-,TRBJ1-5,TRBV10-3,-,TGTGCCATCAGTGACATCGGGAATCAGCCCCAGCATTTT,CAISDIGNQPQHF
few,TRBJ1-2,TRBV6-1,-,TGTGCCAGCAGTGGGCTGGAGGCAGGGGCGAGGGATGGCTACACCTTC,CASSGLEAGARDGYTF